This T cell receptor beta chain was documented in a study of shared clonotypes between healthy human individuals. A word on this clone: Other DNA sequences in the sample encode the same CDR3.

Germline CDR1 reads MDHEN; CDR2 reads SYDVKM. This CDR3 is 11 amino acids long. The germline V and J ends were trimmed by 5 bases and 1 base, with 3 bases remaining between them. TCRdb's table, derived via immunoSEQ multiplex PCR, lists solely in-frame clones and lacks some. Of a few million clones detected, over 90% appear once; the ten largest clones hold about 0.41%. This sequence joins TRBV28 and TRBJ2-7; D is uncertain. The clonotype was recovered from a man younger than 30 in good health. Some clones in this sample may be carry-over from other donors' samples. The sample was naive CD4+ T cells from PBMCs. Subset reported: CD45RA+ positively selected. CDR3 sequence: CASSTSYEQYF. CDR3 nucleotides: TGTGCCAGCAGTACTTCCTACGAGCAGTACTTC.